This is a list of T cell receptor beta chains from one sample in a study of blood T cell repertoires in COVID-19. Generated by immunoSEQ multiplex PCR, the TCRdb table keeps only in-frame clones and is missing some. The profile covers around 100,000 clones, with about 90% appearing a single time and around 4% taken by the ten largest. Material for sequencing was peripheral blood. The receptors shown here come from a man aged 18 to 30 with acute or convalescent COVID-19. The CDR3 runs from the conserved cysteine through the conserved F or W. Each record gives: J gene, clone size, D gene, V gene, CDR3 DNA, CDR3 protein. A D gene is named only where the DNA matches it firmly. Clone size is not always given. Where it is, it says once, few, many or a class for expanded clones.

j_call: TRBJ1-1; clone_size: NA; d_call: NA; v_call: TRBV25-1; cdr3_nt: TGTGCCAGCACTGATGGCTTTCCCTACACTGAAGCTTTCTTT; cdr3_aa: CASTDGFPYTEAFF
j_call: TRBJ2-4; clone_size: NA; d_call: NA; v_call: TRBV30; cdr3_nt: TGTGCCTGGGAAAGGCCGGAACCAGGGGTGGAGGGCACAGGGGCTTCCAAAAACATTCAGTACTTC; cdr3_aa: CAWERPEPGVEGTGASKNIQYF
j_call: TRBJ1-4; clone_size: once; d_call: NA; v_call: TRBV3-1/TRBV3-2; cdr3_nt: TGTGCCAGCAGCCAGAGGGAAAAACTGTTTTTT; cdr3_aa: CASSQREKLFF
j_call: TRBJ2-7; clone_size: NA; d_call: NA; v_call: TRBV9; cdr3_nt: TGTGCCAGCAGCCTGGGTGTGGGACTGTCCTACGAGCAGTACTTC; cdr3_aa: CASSLGVGLSYEQYF
j_call: TRBJ1-4; clone_size: few; d_call: NA; v_call: TRBV5-8; cdr3_nt: TGTGCCAGCAGCCGCAGGGGACCTAATGAAAAACTGTTTTTT; cdr3_aa: CASSRRGPNEKLFF
j_call: TRBJ1-2; clone_size: once; d_call: TRBD1; v_call: TRBV9; cdr3_nt: TGTGCCAGCAGCCTCACAGGGGGCGCGGCGGGCTACACCTTC; cdr3_aa: CASSLTGGAAGYTF
j_call: TRBJ2-2; clone_size: NA; d_call: TRBD2; v_call: TRBV24-1; cdr3_nt: TGTGCCACCAGTGACCTCTTGACTAGCGCGGGCGGGGAGCTGTTTTTT; cdr3_aa: CATSDLLTSAGGELFF
j_call: TRBJ2-2; clone_size: NA; d_call: TRBD2; v_call: TRBV18; cdr3_nt: TGTGCCAGCCGTACTAGCGGAGGGAACACCGGGGAGCTGTTTTTT; cdr3_aa: CASRTSGGNTGELFF
j_call: TRBJ2-1; clone_size: NA; d_call: TRBD1; v_call: TRBV4-2; cdr3_nt: TGTGCCAGCAGCCAGGAGGCGGGACAGGGGTTCCGTGAGCAGTTCTTC; cdr3_aa: CASSQEAGQGFREQFF
j_call: TRBJ2-5; clone_size: NA; d_call: TRBD1; v_call: TRBV5-6; cdr3_nt: TGTGCCAGCTCAACAAGGACAGGGTTTCGGGAGACCCAGTACTTC; cdr3_aa: CASSTRTGFRETQYF
j_call: TRBJ1-4; clone_size: NA; d_call: NA; v_call: TRBV6-6; cdr3_nt: TGTGCCAGCAGTCGACAGGCCAATGAAAAACTGTTTTTT; cdr3_aa: CASSRQANEKLFF
j_call: TRBJ1-2; clone_size: NA; d_call: TRBD1; v_call: TRBV9; cdr3_nt: TGTGCCAGCAGCGCCAGCGCAGGGACAGCTAACTATGGCTACACCTTC; cdr3_aa: CASSASAGTANYGYTF
j_call: TRBJ2-7; clone_size: NA; d_call: NA; v_call: TRBV11-2; cdr3_nt: TGTGCCAGCAGCTTAGCTACAGGAAACCCCTACGAGCAGTACTTC; cdr3_aa: CASSLATGNPYEQYF
j_call: TRBJ2-5; clone_size: NA; d_call: NA; v_call: TRBV30; cdr3_nt: TGTGCCTGCGCTATCAGCGAAGAGACCCAGTACTTC; cdr3_aa: CACAISEETQYF
j_call: TRBJ2-6; clone_size: NA; d_call: TRBD1; v_call: TRBV3-1/TRBV3-2; cdr3_nt: TGTGCCAGCACAGACAGGGGCTTCTCTGGGGCCAACGTCCTGACTTTC; cdr3_aa: CASTDRGFSGANVLTF
j_call: TRBJ2-3; clone_size: once; d_call: NA; v_call: TRBV6-4; cdr3_nt: TGTGCCAGCAGTGACAGGGGAGGAGATACGCAGTATTTT; cdr3_aa: CASSDRGGDTQYF
j_call: TRBJ1-1; clone_size: NA; d_call: NA; v_call: TRBV2; cdr3_nt: TGTGCCAGCAGTCCATTGACACTGAACACTGAAGCTTTCTTT; cdr3_aa: CASSPLTLNTEAFF
j_call: TRBJ1-2; clone_size: NA; d_call: TRBD1; v_call: TRBV19; cdr3_nt: TGTGCCAGTAGTACCCCAGGGGGCGCCTATGGCTACACCTTC; cdr3_aa: CASSTPGGAYGYTF
j_call: TRBJ1-1; clone_size: NA; d_call: TRBD1; v_call: TRBV15; cdr3_nt: TGTGCCACCAGCATCGACAGGGGGAACACTGAAGCTTTCTTT; cdr3_aa: CATSIDRGNTEAFF
j_call: TRBJ1-1; clone_size: once; d_call: TRBD1; v_call: TRBV5-1; cdr3_nt: TGCGCCAGCAGTCCGGGACAGGGGTATGTCTACACTGAAGCTTTCTTT; cdr3_aa: CASSPGQGYVYTEAFF
j_call: TRBJ1-1; clone_size: many; d_call: NA; v_call: TRBV12-3/TRBV12-4; cdr3_nt: TGTGCCAGCAGTCTCGACACGAACACTGAAGCTTTCTTT; cdr3_aa: CASSLDTNTEAFF
j_call: TRBJ2-7; clone_size: NA; d_call: TRBD1; v_call: TRBV19; cdr3_nt: TGTGCCAGCTCGGGACAGACAGGCTACGAGCAGTACTTC; cdr3_aa: CASSGQTGYEQYF
j_call: TRBJ2-1; clone_size: NA; d_call: TRBD1; v_call: TRBV24-1; cdr3_nt: TGTGCCACCAAGGGAGGACAGGGGGCGCGTTCCTACAATGAGCAGTTCTTC; cdr3_aa: CATKGGQGARSYNEQFF
j_call: TRBJ2-1; clone_size: NA; d_call: NA; v_call: TRBV7-8; cdr3_nt: TGTGCCAGCAGCTTGGGACAAAATGAGCAGTTCTTC; cdr3_aa: CASSLGQNEQFF
j_call: TRBJ1-3; clone_size: few; d_call: TRBD1; v_call: TRBV9; cdr3_nt: TGTGCCAGCAGCGGCCGGGACAGGGTTGGAAACACCATATATTTT; cdr3_aa: CASSGRDRVGNTIYF
j_call: TRBJ2-1; clone_size: NA; d_call: TRBD1; v_call: TRBV11-3; cdr3_nt: TGTGCCAGCAGCTGGTCGGGACAGGGGGCAAATGAGCAGTTCTTC; cdr3_aa: CASSWSGQGANEQFF
j_call: TRBJ1-2; clone_size: NA; d_call: TRBD1; v_call: TRBV14; cdr3_nt: TGTGCCAGCAGCCGGGACAGGGTGGTCTATGGCTACACCTTC; cdr3_aa: CASSRDRVVYGYTF
j_call: TRBJ1-1; clone_size: NA; d_call: TRBD1; v_call: TRBV5-1; cdr3_nt: TGCGCCAGCAGGAAGGGACAGACTAACACTGAAGCTTTCTTT; cdr3_aa: CASRKGQTNTEAFF
j_call: TRBJ2-2; clone_size: NA; d_call: NA; v_call: TRBV9; cdr3_nt: TGTGCCAGACCATTCCCGAACTATTATCCCGGGGAGCTGTTTTTT; cdr3_aa: CARPFPNYYPGELFF